Listed below are T cell receptor beta chains from one sample, sequenced in a study of response to subunit inactivated influenza vaccine. TCRdb processed the RT-PCR reads anew with MiXCR; each CDR3 protein has one entry. The top ten hold 10% to 13% of the sample, which has over 800,000 distinct CDR3 sequences, over 20% seen once. The sequenced sample was PBMCs from blood, obtained about 5 days after vaccination. The receptor set was obtained from a man aged 45-65 years who received an inactivated influenza vaccine. Each CDR3 is given with its conserved first and last residue. Each record gives: V gene, clone size, J gene, D gene, CDR3 DNA, CDR3 protein. The D gene is left open where the match is weak. Clone size is given for some rows only: seen once, a few or many times, or a class if the clone is expanded.

>TRBV7-9|few|TRBJ2-7|TRBD2
TGTGCCAGCAGCTTAGGGGCTAGCGGACTTTACGAGCAGTACTTC
CASSLGASGLYEQYF
>TRBV20-1|few|TRBJ2-3|TRBD2
TGCAGTGCTAGAGATGTGGGACTAGTGGGGCCAGATACGCAGTATTTT
CSARDVGLVGPDTQYF
>TRBV7-2|NA|TRBJ2-1|NA
TGTGCCAGCAGCTTAGGGGGTTTTAGTCGGCAGTTCTTC
CASSLGGFSRQFF
>TRBV12-3/TRBV12-4|few|TRBJ2-4|TRBD1
TGTGCCAGCAGTATATGGGACAGGGATGAAAACATTCAGTACTTC
CASSIWDRDENIQYF
>TRBV6-2/TRBV6-3|NA|TRBJ2-1|NA
TGTGCCAGCAGTTACTCCCCCCCGGGACATTTGAACAATGAGCAGTTCTTC
CASSYSPPGHLNNEQFF
>TRBV12-3/TRBV12-4|NA|TRBJ2-6|TRBD1
TGTGCCAGCAGTACTTACCCTGACAGGGACAGGTCTGGGGCCAACGTCCTGACTTTC
CASSTYPDRDRSGANVLTF
>TRBV7-9|many|TRBJ1-5|NA
TGTGCCAGCAGCTTTGGGACGGGAAATCAGCCCCAGCATTTT
CASSFGTGNQPQHF
>TRBV4-3|few|TRBJ2-7|NA
TGCGCCAGCAGCCAAGATAACGCAGGCACCTACGAGCAGTACTTC
CASSQDNAGTYEQYF
>TRBV5-6|NA|TRBJ2-3|NA
TGTGCCAGGAGCCCCGGGCTGGGGGGCACAGATACGCAGTATTTT
CARSPGLGGTDTQYF
>TRBV29-1|NA|TRBJ1-5|NA
TGCAGCGCGAAAGACGGCTACAATCAGCCCCAGCATTTT
CSAKDGYNQPQHF
>TRBV3-1|few|TRBJ2-4|NA
TGTGCCAGCAGGGGGCCAGGAACCAAAAACATTCAGTACTTC
CASRGPGTKNIQYF
>TRBV5-6|few|TRBJ2-3|NA
TGTGCCAGCAGCTTTGCCCACAGCACAGATACGCAGTATTTT
CASSFAHSTDTQYF
>TRBV28|NA|TRBJ1-5|NA
TGTGCCAGCAGTTTAAGGGACCTTAGCAATCAGCCCCAGCATTTT
CASSLRDLSNQPQHF
>TRBV20-1|few|TRBJ2-7|NA
TGCAGTGCAACGGGACTGCTCGTATCCTACGAGCAGTACTTC
CSATGLLVSYEQYF
>TRBV24-1|many|TRBJ2-2|NA
TGTGCCACCAGTGAGACCGGGGAGCTGTTTTTT
CATSETGELFF
>TRBV20-1|many|TRBJ1-2|NA
TGCAGTGCTTACCCCACAGCCCCCTATGGCTACACCTTC
CSAYPTAPYGYTF
>TRBV5-1|many|TRBJ2-7|NA
TGTGCCAGCAGTTTATTCCCGGGACAAAGCTACGAGCAGTACTTC
CASSLFPGQSYEQYF